Presented here are 4 T cell receptor beta chains from one specimen sequenced in a study of glioma-infiltrating T cells after dendritic cell vaccination. The time point: after dendritic cell vaccination, including at tumor progression/relapse. Sequencing used immunoSEQ multiplex PCR; TCRdb keeps in-frame clones, though not all of them. Of more than 85,000 clones listed, 90% were seen once; the top ten hold roughly 3%. The source was blood, collected after dendritic cell vaccination. All receptors derive from a human donor with glioblastoma.

The sample holds a few counts of this clone. The rearrangement links TRBV5-1 to TRBJ2-7; TRBD2 aligns across 11 bases. The CDR3 length is 15 residues. V dropped 0 bases and J dropped 2; count of bases not matched to a gene: 1. CDR1 SGHRS and CDR2 YFSETQ come from the germline V gene. The CDR3 DNA reads as TGCGCCAGCAGCTTGGAGACTAGCGGGACCTACGAGCAGTACTTC. Protein: CASSLETSGTYEQYF.

The V call is TRBV27, the J call TRBJ2-1, with 13 bases matching TRBD2. The germline V gene has CDR1 MNHEY and CDR2 SMNVEV (reference sequence). This CDR3 is 15 amino acids long. V shed 3 bases, J shed 10 bases, and the junction held 6 bases outside the gene matches. CDR3 protein: CASSLGGLAGTEQFF. The CDR3 bases are TGTGCCAGCAGTTTGGGGGGACTAGCGGGAACAGAGCAGTTCTTC.

The V call is TRBV29-1, the J call TRBJ2-5, with a possible D match to TRBD1 (6 bases). Per germline, CDR1 SQVTM and CDR2 ANQGSEA. The CDR3 is made up of 13 amino acids. V lost 4 bases, J lost 1 base, and 10 bases lay in between. CDR3 in amino acids: CSVADSLQETQYF. CDR3 bases: TGCAGCGTTGCGGACAGCCTCCAAGAGACCCAGTACTTC.

The rearrangement joins TRBV14 to TRBJ2-3; TRBD2 matches at 10 bases. The CDR3 contains 19 residues. With V trimmed by 0 bases and J by 1 base, 10 bases remained unmatched. The germline CDR1 and CDR2 sequences are SGHDN and FVKESK. CDR3 amino acids: CASSQDWAERGGRTDTQYF. The DNA of the CDR3 is TGTGCCAGCAGCCAAGATTGGGCGGAGCGGGGGGGCCGCACAGATACGCAGTATTTT.